A selection of T cell receptor beta chains follows, all from one sample in a study of blood T cells in healthy people across ages. MiXCR was run by TCRdb on the 5' RACE reads, yielding one entry per CDR3 protein. There are around 750,000 distinct CDR3 sequences in the sample; around half occur only once, and about two fifths lies in the top ten. The specimen was blood. All receptors come from a man older than 75 in good health. CDR3s include the opening cysteine and the closing phenylalanine or tryptophan.

J gene: TRBJ2-7
V gene: TRBV6-4
CDR3 protein: CANHCGHHYEQYF

J gene: TRBJ1-6
V gene: TRBV6-6
CDR3 protein: CASGLGDSPLHF

J gene: .
V gene: TRBV14
CDR3 protein: CASSQALASYEQYF

J gene: TRBJ2-5
V gene: TRBV7-2
CDR3 protein: CASSSGLSEFNEQYF

J gene: TRBJ2-7
V gene: TRBV6-5
CDR3 protein: CASSYSGVSSYEQYF

J gene: TRBJ2-6
V gene: TRBV7-9
CDR3 protein: CASSFTGSGANVLTF

J gene: TRBJ2-3
V gene: TRBV5-6
CDR3 protein: CASSLAGGSADTQYF

J gene: TRBJ2-6
V gene: TRBV2
CDR3 protein: CASSELGSGANVLTF

J gene: TRBJ2-7
V gene: TRBV6-1
CDR3 protein: CASSEPSGSYEQYF

J gene: TRBJ2-7
V gene: TRBV7-3
CDR3 protein: CASSFTGTGMYEQYF

J gene: TRBJ1-2
V gene: TRBV28
CDR3 protein: CASSFLGRDRGYGYTF

J gene: TRBJ2-7
V gene: TRBV6-1
CDR3 protein: CASSEGQGRSEQYF